A selection of T cell receptor beta chains follows, all from one sample in a study of Ad26.COV2.S vaccination and SARS-CoV-2 variants. Some clones are missing from TCRdb's copy, which holds only in-frame ones; the method was immunoSEQ multiplex PCR. The sample shows about 250,000 clones, approximately 88% of them seen only once. Sequences were derived from peripheral blood, sampled in a trial of Ad26.COV2.S vaccine versus placebo. Receptors were obtained from a person aged 18-65 years who received the Ad26.COV2.S COVID-19 vaccine or a placebo. Both conserved end residues are part of each CDR3.

V: TRBV7-3
CDR3: CASSLDAGEQFF

V: TRBV27
CDR3: CASSPQDSLGPLHF

V: TRBV5-1
CDR3: CASKGYGTIPPYNEQFF

V: TRBV6-5
CDR3: CASSYGRGRSGNTIYF

V: TRBV29-1
CDR3: CSAVPTFLQETQYF

V: TRBV30
CDR3: CAWSVGGRYGYTF

V: TRBV6-1
CDR3: CASSDKRGAGNTIYF

V: TRBV2
CDR3: CASGDTSSGNTIYF

V: TRBV7-9
CDR3: CASSLDAGAQETQYF

V: TRBV2
CDR3: CASSPTGVPEQPQHF

V: TRBV24-1
CDR3: CATSESGGVSDTQYF

V: TRBV12-5
CDR3: CASGPTTWADTQYF

V: TRBV5-6
CDR3: CASSIRQRFYEQYF

V: TRBV18
CDR3: CASSPGGGETQYF

V: TRBV6-2/TRBV6-3
CDR3: CASSYSKSIGAYEQYF

V: TRBV5-6
CDR3: CASSRWTVAKNIQYF

V: TRBV4-1
CDR3: CASSQALLGTAHEKLFF

V: TRBV7-9
CDR3: CASSSTGGMSSYNSPLHF

V: TRBV6-2/TRBV6-3
CDR3: CASSQVGTINTQYF

V: TRBV5-3
CDR3: CARSPGGINRTDTQYF

V: TRBV5-1
CDR3: CASSPGTETYEQYF

V: TRBV9
CDR3: CASSAADTQYF